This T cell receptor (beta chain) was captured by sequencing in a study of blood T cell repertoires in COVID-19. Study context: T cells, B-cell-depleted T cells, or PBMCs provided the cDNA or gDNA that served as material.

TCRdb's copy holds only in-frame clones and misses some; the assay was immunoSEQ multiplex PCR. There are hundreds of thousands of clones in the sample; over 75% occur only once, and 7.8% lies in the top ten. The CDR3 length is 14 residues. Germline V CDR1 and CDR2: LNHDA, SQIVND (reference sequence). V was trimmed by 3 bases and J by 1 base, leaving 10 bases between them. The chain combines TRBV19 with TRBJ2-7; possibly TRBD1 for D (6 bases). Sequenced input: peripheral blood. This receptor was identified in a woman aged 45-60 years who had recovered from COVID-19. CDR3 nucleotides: TGTGCCAGTAGTATGAGGGGGACGTCCTACGAGCAGTACTTC. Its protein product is CASSMRGTSYEQYF. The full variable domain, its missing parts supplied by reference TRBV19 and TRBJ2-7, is DGGITQSPKYLFRKEGQNVTLSCEQNLNHDAMYWYRQDPGQGLRLIYYSQIVNDFQKGDIAEGYSVSREKKESFPLTVTSAQKNPTAFYLCASSMRGTSYEQYFGPGTRLTVT.